This T cell receptor beta chain was profiled in a study of CD8 T cells in Susac syndrome. cDNA came from approximately 0.5 to 1 ug RNA primed by random hexamers. TCRdb independently ran MiXCR on the immunoSEQ multiplex PCR reads; one entry per CDR3 protein. This table has some 240,000 distinct CDR3 sequences, 90% to 96% appearing once. The TEMRA cells underwent FACS enrichment, while the CD8+ and CD4+ T cells underwent negative isolation. The TCR was taken from a human donor with Susac syndrome. The sample taken for sequencing was CD4+ T cells from PBMCs.

The CDR3 DNA follows: TGTGCCACCAGCAGACTAGACGGGAACACTGAAGCTTTCTTT. This sequence encodes CATSRLDGNTEAFF. The genes are TRBV15 and TRBJ1-1, with D unresolved. This CDR3 is 14 amino acids long. Germline V gene sequence: CDR1 LNHNV, CDR2 YYDKDF (reference sequence). Trimming took off 2 bases at V and 1 base at J, with 8 bases between the two ends.